The clone carrying this T cell receptor beta chain was observed a handful of times. Antigen unknown. This entry belongs to a study of T cell repertoires in cytomegalovirus infection. TCRdb called the reads again in MiXCR, with one record for every CDR3 protein. The data hold 800,000 to 950,000 distinct CDR3 sequences, with less than 35% observed a single time. Germline assignment: CDR1 SGHRS and CDR2 YFSETQ. The CDR3 has 12 residues. V was trimmed by 5 bases and J by 4 bases, leaving 9 bases between them. The chain joins TRBV5-1 to TRBJ1-1; D is undetermined. Source: cultured CD8+ T cells from PBMCs, taken from culture after CMV antigen stimulation. This clonotype was obtained from a human donor in good health (CMV status not recorded). Some clones in this sample may be carry-over from other donors' samples. CDR3 nucleotides: TGCGCCAGCAGGGCGGCCAGCACTGAAGCTTTCTTT. Protein: CASRAASTEAFF.